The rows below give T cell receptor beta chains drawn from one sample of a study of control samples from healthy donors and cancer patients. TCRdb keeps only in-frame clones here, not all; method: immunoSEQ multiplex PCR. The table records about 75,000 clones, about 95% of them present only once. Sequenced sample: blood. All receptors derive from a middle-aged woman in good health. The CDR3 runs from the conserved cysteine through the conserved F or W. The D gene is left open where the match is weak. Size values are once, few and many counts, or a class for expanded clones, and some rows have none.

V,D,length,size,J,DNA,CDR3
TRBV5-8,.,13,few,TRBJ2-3,TGTGCCAGCAGCTTAGGGGGGACAGATACGCAGTATTTT,CASSLGGTDTQYF
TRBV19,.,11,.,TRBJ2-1,TGTGCCAGTAGTATCAGTGCTGAGCAGTTCTTC,CASSISAEQFF
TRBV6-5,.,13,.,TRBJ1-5,TGTGCCAGCAGCCAAGCTCTCGCGGGGCCCCAGCATTTT,CASSQALAGPQHF
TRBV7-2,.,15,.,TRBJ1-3,TGTGCCAGCAGCTCAGGGTTATGGTCTGGAAACACCATATATTTT,CASSSGLWSGNTIYF
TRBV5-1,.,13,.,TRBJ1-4,TGCGCCAGCAGTCCAGGCGAGAATGAAAAACTGTTTTTT,CASSPGENEKLFF
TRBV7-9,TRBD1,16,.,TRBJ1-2,TGTGCCAGCAACCGTCAGGGGGCATTAGTGGAGTATGGCTACACCTTC,CASNRQGALVEYGYTF
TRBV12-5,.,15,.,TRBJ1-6,TGTGCTAGTGCCTCTGGGGGGTTCGCGAATTCACCCCTCCACTTT,CASASGGFANSPLHF
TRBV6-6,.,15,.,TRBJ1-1,TGTGCCAGCAGTTACTCACCGGGTTCGAACACTGAAGCTTTCTTT,CASSYSPGSNTEAFF
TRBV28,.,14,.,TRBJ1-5,TGTGCCAGCAGGCAAGAGCCTGGGAATCAGCCCCAGCATTTT,CASRQEPGNQPQHF
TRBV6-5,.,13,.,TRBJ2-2,TGTGCCAGCAGTTACAGGGTAACCGGGGAGCTGTTTTTT,CASSYRVTGELFF
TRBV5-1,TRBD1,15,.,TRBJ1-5,TGCGCCAGCAGCCCCGGACAGGGGCCAAATCAGCCCCAGCATTTT,CASSPGQGPNQPQHF
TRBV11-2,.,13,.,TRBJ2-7,TGTGCCAGCAGCCCTAGTTCGCGGTACGAGCAGTACTTC,CASSPSSRYEQYF
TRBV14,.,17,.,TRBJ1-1,TGTGCCAGCAGCCACCTCCCGGGTCCTTCAAGGAACACTGAAGCTTTCTTT,CASSHLPGPSRNTEAFF
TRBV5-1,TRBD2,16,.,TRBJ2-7,TGCGCCAGCAGCTTGGACCCTAGCGGGATTATATACGAGCAGTACTTC,CASSLDPSGIIYEQYF
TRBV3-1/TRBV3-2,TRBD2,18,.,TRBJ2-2,TGTGCCAGCAGCCAAGGACTAGCGGGAGAAGCTTACACCGGGGAGCTGTTTTTT,CASSQGLAGEAYTGELFF
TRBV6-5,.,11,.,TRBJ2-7,TGTGCCAGCACCCGTTCCTACGAGCAGTACTTC,CASTRSYEQYF
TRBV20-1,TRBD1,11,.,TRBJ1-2,TGCAGTGCCGACAGGGGGCATGGCTACACCTTC,CSADRGHGYTF
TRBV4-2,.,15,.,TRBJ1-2,TGTGCCAGCAGCCCAGACGATGGACTGAGCTATGGCTACACCTTC,CASSPDDGLSYGYTF
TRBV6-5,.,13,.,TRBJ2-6,TGTGCCAGCTCCTACTCTGGGGCCAACGTCCTGACTTTC,CASSYSGANVLTF
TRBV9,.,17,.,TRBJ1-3,TGTGCCAGCAGCGTAGGCCTCGATGGAGTCTCTGGAAACACCATATATTTT,CASSVGLDGVSGNTIYF
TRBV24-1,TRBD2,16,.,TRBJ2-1,TGTGCCACCAGTGATGGAACTAGCGGGGTCTACAATGAGCAGTTCTTC,CATSDGTSGVYNEQFF
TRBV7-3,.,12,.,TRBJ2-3,TGTGCCAGCAGTTACGGCGCAGATACGCAGTATTTT,CASSYGADTQYF
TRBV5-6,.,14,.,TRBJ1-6,TGTGCCAGCAGCTTGCAAGGGCCAGGGTCACCCCTCCACTTT,CASSLQGPGSPLHF
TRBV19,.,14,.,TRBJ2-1,TGTGCCAGTAGTATAGTGATTCCCTCGGATGAGCAGTTCTTC,CASSIVIPSDEQFF
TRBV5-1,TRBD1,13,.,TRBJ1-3,TGCGCCAGCAGCGAGACAGGGAGAAACACCATATATTTT,CASSETGRNTIYF
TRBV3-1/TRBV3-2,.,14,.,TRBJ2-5,TGTGCCAGCAGCCAAGGAGTGGCGGGGAGGACCCAGTACTTC,CASSQGVAGRTQYF
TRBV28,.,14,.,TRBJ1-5,TGTGCCAGCACTCCGGGACACGGACGTCAGCCCCAGCATTTT,CASTPGHGRQPQHF
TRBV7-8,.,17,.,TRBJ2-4,TGTGCCAGCAGCCCTTCTGAGAGGGGTGCTTGGGGAAACATTCAGTACTTC,CASSPSERGAWGNIQYF
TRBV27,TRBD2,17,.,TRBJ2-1,TGTGCCAGCAGTTTCGCCCGCACTAGCGGGGTCTACAATGAGCAGTTCTTC,CASSFARTSGVYNEQFF
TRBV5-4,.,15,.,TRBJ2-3,TGTGCCAGCAGCTTGGAGCCAGGCCGAGGGGATACGCAGTATTTT,CASSLEPGRGDTQYF
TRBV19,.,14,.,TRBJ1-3,TGTGCCAGTAGTGGGCTGATCTCTGGAAACACCATATATTTT,CASSGLISGNTIYF
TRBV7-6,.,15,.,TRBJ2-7,TGTGCCAGCAGCTTGGGAGGGGGCTTTAGCTCCGAGCAGTACTTC,CASSLGGGFSSEQYF
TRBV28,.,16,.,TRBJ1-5,TGTGCCAGCAGTTTGCGGCAGGGTAAGGGCAATCAGCCCCAGCATTTT,CASSLRQGKGNQPQHF
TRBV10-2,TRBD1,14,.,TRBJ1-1,TGCGCCAGCAGTTCGGGACAGGGCTTCGCTGAAGCTTTCTTT,CASSSGQGFAEAFF
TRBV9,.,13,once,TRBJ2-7,TGTGCCAGCAGCGTAGGGCCCCTCTACGAGCAGTACTTC,CASSVGPLYEQYF
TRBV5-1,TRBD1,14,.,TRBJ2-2,TGCGCCAGCAGCCCGGGACAGGTAACCGGGGAGCTGTTTTTT,CASSPGQVTGELFF
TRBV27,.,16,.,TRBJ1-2,TGTGCCAGCAGACCCCCTCCGGGAACTATGTGGGGGGGCTACACCTTC,CASRPPPGTMWGGYTF
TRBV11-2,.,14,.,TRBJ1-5,TGTGCCAGCAGCCAGTCGGACGTCAATCAGCCCCAGCATTTT,CASSQSDVNQPQHF
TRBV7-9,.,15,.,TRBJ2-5,TGTGCCAGCAGCTTAGATGGAGGTCTCCAAGAGACCCAGTACTTC,CASSLDGGLQETQYF
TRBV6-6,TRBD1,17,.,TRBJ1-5,TGTGCCAGCAGTCGGACAGGGGCTGGTTTGAGCAATCAGCCCCAGCATTTT,CASSRTGAGLSNQPQHF
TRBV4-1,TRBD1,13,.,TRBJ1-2,TGCGCCAGCAGACAGACAGGGGACTATGGCTACACCTTC,CASRQTGDYGYTF